The sequence of this T cell receptor (beta chain) was determined in a study of cytomegalovirus exposure and HLA in healthy donors. The CDR3 loop spans 16 amino acids. Per the germline V gene, CDR1 is MNHEY and CDR2 is SVGAGI. Trimming stripped 0 bases from V and 0 bases from J, with 8 bases between. The repertoire was sequenced with immunoSEQ multiplex PCR; TCRdb's copy has only in-frame clones and lacks some. Of about 160,000 clones in the sample, less than 90% were seen once. The TCR sequence derives from a woman under 30 in good health and CMV-seronegative. The sample taken for sequencing was PBMCs. The chain couples TRBV6-5 to TRBJ2-2, with D unclear. This CDR3 is CASSYSRHPNTGELFF. DNA of the CDR3: TGTGCCAGCAGTTACTCGAGGCATCCGAACACCGGGGAGCTGTTTTTT.